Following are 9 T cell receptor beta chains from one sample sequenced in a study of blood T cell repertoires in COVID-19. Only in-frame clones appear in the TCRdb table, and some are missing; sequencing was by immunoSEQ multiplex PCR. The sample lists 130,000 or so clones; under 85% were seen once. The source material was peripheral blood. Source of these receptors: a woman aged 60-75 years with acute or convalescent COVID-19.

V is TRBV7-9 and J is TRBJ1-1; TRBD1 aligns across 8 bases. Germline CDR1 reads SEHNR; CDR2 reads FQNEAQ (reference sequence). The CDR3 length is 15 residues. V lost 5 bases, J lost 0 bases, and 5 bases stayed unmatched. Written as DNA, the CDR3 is TGTGCCAGCAGCCCCGGGGGACAGGTGAACACTGAAGCTTTCTTT. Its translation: CASSPGGQVNTEAFF. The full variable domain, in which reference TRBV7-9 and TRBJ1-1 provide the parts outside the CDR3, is DTGVSQNPRHKITKRGQNVTFRCDPISEHNRLYWYRQTLGQGPEFLTYFQNEAQLEKSRLLSDRFSAERPKGSFSTLEIQRTEQGDSAMYLCASSPGGQVNTEAFFGQGTRLTVV.

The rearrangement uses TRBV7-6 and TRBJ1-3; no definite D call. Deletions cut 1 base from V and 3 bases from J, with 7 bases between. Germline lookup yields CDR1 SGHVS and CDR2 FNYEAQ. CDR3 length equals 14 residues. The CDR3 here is CASSLDADGNTIYF. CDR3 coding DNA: TGTGCCAGCAGCTTAGACGCGGATGGAAACACCATATATTTT.

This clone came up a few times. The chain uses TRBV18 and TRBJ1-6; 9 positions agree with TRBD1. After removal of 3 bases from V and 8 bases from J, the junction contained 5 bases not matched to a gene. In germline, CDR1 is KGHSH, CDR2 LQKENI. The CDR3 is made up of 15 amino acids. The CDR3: CASSPGQGVYSPLHF. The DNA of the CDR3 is TGTGCCAGCTCACCGGGACAGGGCGTTTATTCACCCCTCCACTTT.

CDR3 protein: CASSLVGGLRTDTQYF. CDR3 DNA: TGTGCCAGCAGCTTAGTCGGCGGGCTTCGCACAGATACGCAGTATTTT. V gene TRBV11-1 combines with J gene TRBJ2-3, with D perhaps TRBD2 (5 bases). The germline V and J ends were trimmed by 1 base and 1 base, with 12 bases remaining between them. Germline V gives CDR1 SGHAT, CDR2 FQDESV (reference sequence). CDR3 length: 16 residues.

The DNA for the CDR3 is TGTGCCAGTAGTATAGGGGGGACAACATACACTGAAGCTTTCTTT. Its protein product is CASSIGGTTYTEAFF. The chain carries TRBV19 and TRBJ1-1; possibly TRBD1 for D (6 bases). With 1 base removed from V and 3 bases from J, the gap between germline ends came to 12 bases. This CDR3 has 15 amino acids. CDR1 and CDR2 from the germline V gene are LNHDA and SQIVND (reference sequence).

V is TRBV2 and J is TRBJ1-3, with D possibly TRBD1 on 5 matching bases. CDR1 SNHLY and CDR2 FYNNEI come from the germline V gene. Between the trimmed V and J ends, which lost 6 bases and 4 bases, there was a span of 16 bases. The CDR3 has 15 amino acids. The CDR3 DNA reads TGTGCCAGCAGGGATCGAACAGGAGTCGGAAACACCATATATTTT. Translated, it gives CASRDRTGVGNTIYF.

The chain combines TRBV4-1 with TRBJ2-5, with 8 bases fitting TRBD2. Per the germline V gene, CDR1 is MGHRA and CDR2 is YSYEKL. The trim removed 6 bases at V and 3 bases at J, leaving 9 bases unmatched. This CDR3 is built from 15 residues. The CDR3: CASRPTGGRKETQYF. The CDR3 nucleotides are TGCGCCAGCAGACCCACGGGAGGGCGCAAAGAGACCCAGTACTTC.

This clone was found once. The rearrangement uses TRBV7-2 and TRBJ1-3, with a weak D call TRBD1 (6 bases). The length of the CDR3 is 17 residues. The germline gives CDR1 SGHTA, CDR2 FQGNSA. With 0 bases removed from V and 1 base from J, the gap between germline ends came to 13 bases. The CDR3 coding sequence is TGTGCCAGCAGCTTAGCCGTGGGACATGTTTCTGGAAACACCATATATTTT. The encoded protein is CASSLAVGHVSGNTIYF.

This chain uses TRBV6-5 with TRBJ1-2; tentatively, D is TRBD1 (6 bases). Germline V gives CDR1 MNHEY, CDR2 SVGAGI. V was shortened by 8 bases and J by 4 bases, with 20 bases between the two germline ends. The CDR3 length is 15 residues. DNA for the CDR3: TGTGCCAGCTTCGCGACCGACCTAGGGGGCTATGGCTACACCTTC. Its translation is CASFATDLGGYGYTF.